Listed here is a single T cell receptor beta chain. The CDR3 extends over 12 amino acids. Germline CDR1 reads MDHEN; CDR2 reads SYDVKM. Trimming removed 3 bases at V and 12 bases at J, with 14 bases between. This entry comes from a study of blood T cell repertoires in COVID-19. Study-level information: COVID-19 samples from acute and convalescent phases originated in the United States, Italy and Spain. Sample material is recorded as cDNA or gDNA derived from T cells, B-cell-depleted T cells, or PBMCs.

Some clones are missing from TCRdb's copy, which holds only in-frame ones; the method was immunoSEQ multiplex PCR. The sample has approximately 58,000 clones, about 84% seen once. This chain links TRBV28 with TRBJ1-2; D gene uncertain. The TCR comes from a man aged 40-49 years with active COVID-19. Sequencing was performed on peripheral blood. The CDR3 DNA reads TGTGCCAGCAGTTTCATGGGCCGCCAGCACACCTTC. This gives the protein CASSFMGRQHTF.